This TCR beta chain appears in the sequencing data of a study of T-cell memory formation after mild COVID-19. Study summary: The TCR clusters were mostly specific to one donor. Study results and limitations: Researchers found some responding clones in pre-infection memory, a sign that cross-reactive memory joined. CD4/CD8 balance characterized clones contracting day 15 to 85, and CD4+ skew characterized later expanders.

Amplification by 5'RACE using constant-segment primers produced TCR alpha and TCR beta cDNA libraries that carried sample barcodes and UMIs. TCRdb re-called the 5' RACE reads through MiXCR, storing one row per CDR3 protein. There are roughly 310,000 distinct CDR3 sequences in the sample; 15% to 20% occur only once, and roughly 22% lies in the top ten. The table lists this clonotype with a few counts. What it recognizes is unknown. J lost 4 bases, V lost 0 bases, and 1 base had no gene match. Germline-derived CDR1 and CDR2 are SGHVS and FNYEAQ. The length of the CDR3 is 16 residues. The TCR comes from a young man who had mild COVID-19 (a few samples of this study predate the infection). Cell type and time point are not known. This rearrangement joins TRBV7-6 to TRBJ2-1; TRBD2 matches 12 bases. What was sequenced was PBMCs or a T cell subset sorted from them (not recorded which). CDR3 region: CASSLAGLAGYNEQFF. CDR3 sequence (DNA): TGTGCCAGCAGCTTAGCAGGACTAGCGGGGTACAATGAGCAGTTCTTC.